These T cell receptor beta chains were read from a single sample in a study of cytomegalovirus exposure and HLA in healthy donors. Using immunoSEQ multiplex PCR, the repertoire was profiled, and TCRdb retains in-frame clones only, with some absent. The table records about 76,000 clones, just under 80% of them present only once. The sample comprised PBMCs. These receptor sequences come from a woman between 35 and 50 years old in good health and CMV-seropositive. Each CDR3 is given with its conserved first and last residue. A D gene is named only where the DNA matches it firmly. Expanded clones get a size class; other rows say once, few or many, or leave the size out.

v_gene	abundance	d_gene	j_gene	CDR3aa	CDR3nt
TRBV30	-	-	TRBJ2-5	CAWNPGGETQYF	TGTGCCTGGAACCCTGGGGGGGAGACCCAGTACTTC
TRBV7-3	few	-	TRBJ2-3	CASSLIWGGTDTQYF	TGTGCCAGCAGCTTAATCTGGGGGGGCACAGATACGCAGTATTTT
TRBV13	-	TRBD1	TRBJ1-5	CASSNRQGDQPQHF	TGTGCCAGCAGCAACCGACAGGGCGATCAGCCCCAGCATTTT
TRBV29-1	few	-	TRBJ2-7	CSVEGLRGETYEQYF	TGCAGCGTTGAAGGTCTCAGGGGCGAAACCTACGAGCAGTACTTC
TRBV2	-	-	TRBJ1-2	CASSEALGRNRGYTF	TGTGCCAGCAGTGAAGCGCTCGGCAGGAATCGTGGCTACACCTTC
TRBV5-1	-	-	TRBJ2-5	CASSPGTARETQYF	TGCGCCAGCAGCCCCGGGACTGCCCGGGAGACCCAGTACTTC
TRBV7-2	-	-	TRBJ2-4	CASSFPGLAKNIQYF	TGTGCCAGCAGCTTCCCAGGGTTGGCCAAAAACATTCAGTACTTC
TRBV19	-	-	TRBJ1-6	CASSWLPNNSPLHF	TGTGCCAGTAGTTGGTTACCTAATAATTCACCCCTCCACTTT
TRBV10-1	-	-	TRBJ2-2	CASPDPPQGGELFF	TGCGCCAGCCCGGACCCACCTCAGGGCGGGGAGCTGTTTTTT
TRBV5-1	-	TRBD2	TRBJ2-2	CASSPYRGGNTGELFF	TGCGCCAGCAGCCCCTACCGGGGGGGCAACACCGGGGAGCTGTTTTTT
TRBV7-6	-	TRBD1	TRBJ2-7	CASSTGTYEQYF	TGTGCCAGCTCGACAGGGACCTACGAGCAGTACTTC
TRBV5-6	-	-	TRBJ1-6	CASSLGQTYNSPLHF	TGTGCCAGCAGCTTGGGACAAACCTATAATTCACCCCTCCACTTT
TRBV30	-	-	TRBJ1-5	CAWSPGGSQPQHF	TGTGCCTGGAGCCCTGGCGGGTCACAGCCCCAGCATTTT
TRBV7-7	-	TRBD2	TRBJ2-5	CASSLAGGVQETQYF	TGTGCCAGCAGCTTAGCCGGGGGGGTTCAAGAGACCCAGTACTTC
TRBV7-6	-	-	TRBJ2-7	CASSPGIYYEQYF	TGTGCCAGCAGCCCCGGGATCTACTACGAGCAGTACTTC
TRBV19	-	-	TRBJ2-4	CASSIARGAKNIQYF	TGTGCCAGTAGTATAGCCAGGGGCGCCAAAAACATTCAGTACTTC
TRBV4-1	-	-	TRBJ2-2	CASSQGETSSGELFF	TGCGCCAGCAGCCAAGGTGAAACTTCCTCCGGGGAGCTGTTTTTT
TRBV29-1	-	TRBD1	TRBJ1-5	CSVEEDRESIDQPQHF	TGCAGCGTTGAAGAAGACAGGGAATCAATCGATCAGCCCCAGCATTTT
TRBV7-9	-	TRBD1	TRBJ2-1	CASSPGTGRTSYNEQFF	TGTGCCAGCAGCCCAGGGACAGGGAGGACCTCCTACAATGAGCAGTTCTTC
TRBV5-5	-	-	TRBJ2-2	CASSLRGGLNTGELFF	TGTGCCAGCAGCTTACGAGGGGGTCTTAACACCGGGGAGCTGTTTTTT
TRBV4-1	-	-	TRBJ1-1	CASSQEWGRANTEAFF	TGCGCCAGCAGCCAAGAGTGGGGCAGGGCGAACACTGAAGCTTTCTTT
TRBV19	-	TRBD1	TRBJ2-2	CASSTEDRVDGELFF	TGTGCCAGTAGTACGGAGGACAGGGTCGACGGGGAGCTGTTTTTT
TRBV2	-	TRBD1	TRBJ1-1	CASSAGTVNTEAFF	TGTGCCAGCAGTGCCGGGACAGTGAACACTGAAGCTTTCTTT
TRBV28	once	-	TRBJ2-3	CASRPSGTDTQYF	TGTGCCAGCAGACCTAGCGGCACAGATACGCAGTATTTT
TRBV5-1	-	-	TRBJ2-3	CASRGRVAGADTQYF	TGCGCCAGCAGGGGACGGGTGGCGGGGGCTGATACGCAGTATTTT
TRBV5-4	-	TRBD1	TRBJ1-1	CASSTPTGEATEAFF	TGTGCCAGCAGCACTCCGACAGGGGAAGCCACTGAAGCTTTCTTT
TRBV30	-	TRBD1	TRBJ1-5	CAWSDQTGGLGVYSNQPQHF	TGTGCCTGGAGTGACCAGACAGGGGGCCTGGGGGTATATAGCAATCAGCCCCAGCATTTT
TRBV5-6	-	TRBD1	TRBJ2-5	CASSPGTGDETQYF	TGTGCCAGCAGCCCGGGGACAGGGGATGAGACCCAGTACTTC
TRBV28	-	-	TRBJ2-5	CASGGGQPQETQYF	TGTGCCAGCGGAGGGGGACAGCCACAAGAGACCCAGTACTTC
TRBV2	-	TRBD2	TRBJ2-1	CASSPLAGGHEQFF	TGTGCCAGCAGTCCGCTAGCGGGGGGGCATGAGCAGTTCTTC
TRBV7-8	-	TRBD2	TRBJ2-7	CASSFGEGRVQYF	TGTGCCAGCAGCTTTGGGGAGGGGAGGGTGCAGTACTTC
TRBV7-9	-	-	TRBJ2-1	CASSLQVLYNEQFF	TGTGCCAGCAGCCTGCAGGTGCTCTACAATGAGCAGTTCTTC
TRBV5-4	-	-	TRBJ2-3	CASSPDGDTSTDTQYF	TGTGCCAGCAGCCCGGATGGGGACACAAGCACAGATACGCAGTATTTT
TRBV7-8	-	-	TRBJ1-3	CASSLNPTGNTIYF	TGTGCCAGCAGCTTAAATCCAACTGGAAACACCATATATTTT
TRBV28	once	TRBD1	TRBJ2-7	CASSKTGTGNYEQYF	TGTGCCAGCAGCAAAACCGGGACAGGGAACTACGAGCAGTACTTC
TRBV29-1	-	-	TRBJ1-1	CSVKLRTVNTEAFF	TGCAGCGTCAAACTCCGGACAGTGAACACTGAAGCTTTCTTT
TRBV4-2	once	TRBD1	TRBJ2-7	CASSQEEGTGGYEQYF	TGTGCCAGCAGCCAAGAGGAGGGGACAGGGGGGTACGAGCAGTACTTC
TRBV7-9	-	-	TRBJ1-1	CSSSFLQGNTEAFF	TGTTCCAGCAGCTTTCTCCAGGGGAACACTGAAGCTTTCTTT
TRBV7-2	-	TRBD1	TRBJ1-2	CASSLGGTGSNYGYTF	TGTGCCAGCAGCTTAGGCGGGACAGGCTCTAACTATGGCTACACCTTC
TRBV5-1	-	-	TRBJ1-1	CASSPRGVAFF	TGCGCCAGCAGCCCCCGCGGGGTAGCTTTCTTT
TRBV18	-	-	TRBJ1-6	CASSPPTGARNSPLHF	TGTGCCAGCTCACCACCTACTGGGGCTCGAAATTCACCCCTCCACTTT
TRBV30	-	-	TRBJ1-4	CAWSLGANNEKLFF	TGTGCCTGGAGTCTGGGGGCCAATAATGAAAAACTGTTTTTT
TRBV7-2	-	-	TRBJ1-5	CASSLGPGEQPQHF	TGTGCCAGCAGCTTAGGTCCGGGGGAACAGCCCCAGCATTTT
TRBV28	-	-	TRBJ1-3	CASSDPGLDGNTIYF	TGTGCCAGCAGTGACCCGGGACTGGATGGAAACACCATATATTTT
TRBV28	-	TRBD1	TRBJ1-5	CASSRTGENQPQHF	TGTGCCAGCAGTAGGACAGGCGAAAATCAGCCCCAGCATTTT
TRBV27	-	TRBD2	TRBJ2-5	CASSFTSGGETQYF	TGTGCCAGCAGTTTTACTAGCGGGGGGGAGACCCAGTACTTC
TRBV2	-	-	TRBJ1-5	CASSEESGDQPQHF	TGTGCCAGCAGTGAGGAGTCAGGGGATCAGCCCCAGCATTTT